This T cell receptor (beta chain) was documented in a study of blood T cell repertoires in COVID-19 (dated by TCRdb to about 2020). Turning to the overall study: The collaborator samples originated in the United States, Italy and Spain and spanned the acute and convalescent phases of COVID-19. Where HLA class I and class II types were available, the types were taken from metadata supplied by the sample provider, not from assay-based typing. Samples came from the ongoing ImmuneRACE study (first 160 participants) plus 1,254 subjects from 6 global collaborators. Sample metadata almost always included a de-identified subject ID, COVID-19 status, age in years and sex. The dataset comprised deeply sampled blood TCRbeta repertoires from subjects exposed to, actively infected with, or recovered from COVID-19. The material from the prospective study consisted of cDNA or gDNA derived from T cells, B-cell-depleted T cells, or PBMCs. A freely available public database, intended as a resource for researchers studying the immune response to SARS-CoV-2, is where the repertoires were released. The study at large found these results: Clinical and demographic metadata were provided uncurated, with the amount varying by source and participant.

Looking up the germline V gene yields CDR1 MNHEY and CDR2 SVGAGI. A distance of 15 bases separates the germline ends of V and J, which lose 6 bases and 7 bases respectively. From the cysteine through the phenylalanine, the CDR3 covers 13 amino acids. The DNA shown is the 39-base CDR3, in frame from base 1. Collaborating institutions collected whole blood in K2EDTA tubes following their own protocols. For TCRbeta analysis, collaborators shipped samples in one of three forms: frozen whole blood, isolated PBMCs, or DNA extracted from either of those sample types. For this clone: The antigen this receptor binds is unknown. No base quality values were provided; no much bigger clone lies one nucleotide off.

The immunoSEQ Assay, a bias-controlled multiplex PCR, was used to amplify TCRbeta CDR3 regions from genomic DNA. In the source study's methods: Within the assay, amplification of reference gene primers was used to estimate how many nucleated cells each sample contained. Sequence reads were collapsed and filtered to measure the absolute abundance of every unique TCRbeta CDR3 rearrangement. For each sample, productive Simpson clonality was calculated as the square root of Simpson's diversity index over productive rearrangements. TCRdb retrieved this table from immuneACCESS and kept in-frame rearrangements only. Not all clones are present; in checked studies, unresolved V genes account for under half, and no reason is known for the remainder. V and J calls and clone size are those listed in that table; D and trimming were worked out from the DNA. Counted in this sample were about 210,000 clones; almost 85% of them appeared once. The ten largest clones take up roughly 8% of the sample.

The chain employs TRBV6-5 and TRBJ1-2, and possibly TRBD1, on 6 matching bases. The clonotype comes from a woman aged 50 to 60 with active or convalescent COVID-19. Sequencing was performed on peripheral blood. The DNA sequence is given as TGTGCCAGCAGAACGGACAGAGGGAGTGGCTACACCTTC. Its coded protein is CASRTDRGSGYTF.